These 10 T cell receptor beta chains were sequenced from one sample in a study of cytomegalovirus exposure and HLA in healthy donors. Use of 60 Vbeta and 13 Jbeta primers characterized the PCR. This table comes from immunoSEQ multiplex PCR, and its TCRdb copy is limited to in-frame clones, with some not included. The sample holds 33,000 or so clones, roughly four fifths seen once. The source material was PBMCs. The source of these receptors is a woman in her 30s in good health and CMV-seropositive.

This chain uses TRBV19 with TRBJ2-5; no clear D. V lost 5 bases and J 4 bases, leaving 14 bases between the germline ends. There are 14 residues in the CDR3. Germline-derived CDR1 and CDR2 are LNHDA and SQIVND (reference sequence). CDR3 DNA: TGTGCCAGTAGTGTCACAGTCTCCAGAGAGACCCAGTACTTC. It yields the protein CASSVTVSRETQYF.

The chain links TRBV10-1 to TRBJ2-2; 10 bases map to TRBD1. This CDR3 is built from 14 residues. CDR1 is WNHNN and CDR2 is SYGVQD in the germline V gene (reference sequence). Trimming cost V 4 bases and J 7 bases; bases outside gene matches: 3. CDR3 nucleotide sequence: TGCGCCAGCAGTGGACAGGGGGCGGTCGGGGAGCTGTTTTTT. Residues: CASSGQGAVGELFF.

This chain uses TRBV27 with TRBJ1-4, with a weak D call TRBD1 (6 bases). Germline V gene sequence: CDR1 MNHEY, CDR2 SMNVEV (reference sequence). V lost 5 bases to trimming and J lost 2 bases, with 12 bases between them. This CDR3 spans 15 amino acids. DNA for the CDR3: TGTGCCAGCAGTCCCACAGGGTGGACTAATGAAAAACTGTTTTTT. Translated, it gives CASSPTGWTNEKLFF. Full variable domain (remainder filled in from reference TRBV27 and TRBJ1-4): EAQVTQNPRYLITVTGKKLTVTCSQNMNHEYMSWYRQDPGLGLRQIYYSMNVEVTDKGDVPEGYKVSRKEKRNFPLILESPSPNQTSLYFCASSPTGWTNEKLFFGSGTQLSVL.

In this sample, this clone turned up a few times. CDR3 loop: CASSPSLVSLAKNIQYF. The CDR3 bases are TGTGCCAGCAGCCCAAGCTTAGTCTCCTTAGCCAAAAACATTCAGTACTTC. This chain connects TRBV11-2 to TRBJ2-4, with unresolved D. CDR1 is SGHAT and CDR2 is FQNNGV in the germline V gene. The CDR3 extends over 17 amino acids. V lost 5 bases to trimming and J lost 0 bases, with 17 bases between them.

This clone was found a few times. The chain combines TRBV5-1 with TRBJ1-1; 11 nucleotides agree with TRBD1. This CDR3 has 16 amino acids. The J segment lost 5 bases and the V segment lost 5 bases, leaving 11 bases of the junction unmatched. CDR1 and CDR2 from the germline V gene are SGHRS and YFSETQ. CDR3 protein: CASSYYPGQGGTEAFF. CDR3 sequence (DNA): TGCGCCAGCAGTTACTATCCGGGACAGGGGGGGACTGAAGCTTTCTTT.

This clone has just one count. The V call is TRBV7-9, the J call TRBJ1-4, with TRBD1 identical over 10 bases. From germline, CDR1 is SEHNR and CDR2 FQNEAQ (reference sequence). After removal of 1 base from V and 8 bases from J, the junction contained 1 base not matched to a gene. This CDR3 spans 14 amino acids. In DNA, the CDR3 is TGTGCCAGCAGCTTAGGGACAGGGGGGGAAAAACTGTTTTTT. It encodes CASSLGTGGEKLFF.

This rearrangement joins TRBV10-2 to TRBJ2-1, with 7 nucleotides matching TRBD1. With 2 bases clipped from V and 4 bases from J, the junction kept 2 bases outside the gene matches. CDR1 is WSHSY, CDR2 SAAADI, per germline. This CDR3 region has 14 residues. DNA for the CDR3: TGCGCCAGCAGTGAGACAGGGGCTTACAATGAGCAGTTCTTC. Its translation is CASSETGAYNEQFF.

The table lists this clone with a few counts. The genes are TRBV25-1 and TRBJ2-3; 13 bases fit TRBD2. V trimming: 4 bases; J trimming: 2 bases; junction bases outside the gene matches: 3. Germline V CDR1 and CDR2: MGHDK, SYGVNS. The CDR3 is 16 residues long. The DNA for the CDR3 is TGTGCCAGCAGTGGGGGACTAGCGGGATACACAGATACGCAGTATTTT. Translated, it gives CASSGGLAGYTDTQYF.

CDR3 sequence reads: CASSSGLPLQYF. The CDR3 DNA follows: TGTGCCAGCAGCTCGGGACTGCCCCTTCAGTATTTT. V is TRBV5-8 and J is TRBJ2-3; TRBD2 might be the D (6 bases). The V and J ends lost 3 bases and 12 bases respectively, with 14 bases between them. The CDR3 is made up of 12 amino acids. Germline CDR1 and CDR2: SGHTS and YDEGEE.

The chain recombines TRBV6-5 with TRBJ1-2; 10 bases match TRBD1. Germline CDR1 MNHEY, CDR2 SVGAGI. The CDR3 has 14 residues. V shed 0 bases and J 8 bases; nucleotides not matched to a gene: 3. The CDR3, as DNA: TGTGCCAGCAGTTACTCCGGGACAGGGGTCGGCTACACCTTC. It translates to CASSYSGTGVGYTF.